This entry is about one T cell receptor beta chain. Its antigen is still unknown. This record comes from a study of T-cell reconstitution after alpha-beta-depleted transplantation in children. Findings and caveats of the study: A year post-transplant, T-cell counts and diversity derived mostly from newly produced T cells. Surviving thymic progenitors and recipient T cells were the source of high TCRbeta diversity at day 60 in some patients. About two months after transplant, alpha-beta T cells reportedly came from several hundred expanded graft clones.

Using unique molecular identifiers, the investigators prepared the TCRbeta library. TCRdb analysed the PCR reads with MiXCR anew, one entry per CDR3 protein. The sample gives 700,000 to 950,000 distinct CDR3 sequences, roughly 15% of which show up once; around 4.5% is in the top ten. Germline assignment: CDR1 SGHAT and CDR2 FQNNGV. The CDR3 has 17 amino acids. Losses at the gene ends were 4 bases for V and 1 base for J; bases not matched to a gene: 12. This sample comprised PBMCs, mostly from graft donor cells, obtained 360 days after TCRalphabeta/CD19-depleted stem cell transplant. The receptor comes from a male patient younger than 18 who had a stem cell transplant for acute lymphoblastic leukemia, so the T cells may come from the graft donor. The rearrangement uses TRBV11-2 and TRBJ2-7; TRBD2 matches 8 bases. CDR3 protein: CASSSVASGHRSYEQYF. Written as DNA, the CDR3 is TGTGCCAGCAGCTCGGTGGCTAGCGGGCATAGGTCCTACGAGCAGTACTTC.